Below are 16 T cell receptor beta chains sequenced from a single sample in a study of PD-1 blockade in classical Hodgkin lymphoma. Using immunoSEQ multiplex PCR, the repertoire was profiled, and TCRdb retains in-frame clones only, with some absent. The sample holds roughly 96,000 clones, 89% seen once. Exposure to brentuximab vedotin varied, and each patient had relapsed following autologous stem cell transplantation. The specimen was peripheral blood mononuclear cells (PBMCs), collected before the second cycle of nivolumab. The receptors originated from a human donor with classical Hodgkin lymphoma.

The V gene is TRBV10-2, the J gene TRBJ1-2; TRBD1 matches at 11 bases. Germline V CDR1 and CDR2: WSHSY, SAAADI. This CDR3 comprises 13 residues. With V trimmed by 7 bases and J by 7 bases, 5 bases remained unmatched. The CDR3 loop is CASMDRGLSGYTF. The CDR3 nucleotides are TGCGCCAGCATGGACAGGGGGCTAAGTGGCTACACCTTC.

CDR3: CASSLYQGLYNEQFF. The CDR3 DNA reads TGTGCCAGCAGCTTATACCAGGGGCTCTACAATGAGCAGTTCTTC. The rearrangement links TRBV7-9 to TRBJ2-1; tentative D call: TRBD1 (6 bases). The length of the CDR3 is 15 residues. V lost 2 bases and J 3 bases, leaving 11 bases between the germline ends. Germline-derived CDR1 and CDR2 are SEHNR and FQNEAQ (reference sequence).

The rearrangement links TRBV7-6 to TRBJ2-6; D is ambiguous. Germline V gene lookup returns CDR1 SGHVS and CDR2 FNYEAQ. CDR3 length: 14 residues. The V end was cut by 1 base, the J end by 3 bases, with 4 bases between. CDR3 protein: CASSLGLGANVLTF. The CDR3 region has the DNA TGTGCCAGCAGCTTAGGGCTTGGGGCCAACGTCCTGACTTTC.

The CDR3 DNA follows: TGCGCCAGCAGCCAAGATAGGGTTAGCGAAAAACTGTTTTTT. It encodes CASSQDRVSEKLFF. V and J are TRBV4-1 and TRBJ1-4; D unclear. The CDR3 is 14 amino acids. From germline, CDR1 is MGHRA and CDR2 YSYEKL. Trimming took 0 bases from V and 8 from J, leaving 10 bases between them.

This clone has just one count. The gene calls are TRBV10-3 and TRBJ2-3, with unresolved D. Germline V gene lookup returns CDR1 ENHRY and CDR2 SYGVKD. CDR3 length: 14 amino acids. V was shortened by 4 bases and J by 0 bases, with 8 bases between the two germline ends. CDR3 protein: CAISGFSSTDTQYF. CDR3 coding DNA: TGTGCCATCAGTGGCTTTTCTAGCACAGATACGCAGTATTTT.

This chain joins TRBV2 and TRBJ2-7, with 9 positions matching TRBD1. The trim removed 8 bases at V and 12 bases at J, leaving 8 bases unmatched. This CDR3 spans 11 amino acids. Germline CDR1 is SNHLY and CDR2 is FYNNEI. Written as DNA, the CDR3 is TGTGCCAGCGGGGGACAGGGCCTAAGGTACTTC. It yields the protein CASGGQGLRYF.

CDR3 sequence (DNA): TGTGCCAGTAGTAACAGGGACCGGGGCTACACCTTC. Translated, it gives CASSNRDRGYTF. The chain carries TRBV19 and TRBJ1-2; D is perhaps TRBD1 (6 bases). The CDR3 has 12 residues. Germline V gene lookup returns CDR1 LNHDA and CDR2 SQIVND (reference sequence). Trimming left V 4 bases short and J 8 bases short, with 11 bases between.

V usage is TRBV27 and J usage is TRBJ2-2; D call uncertain. CDR1 is MNHEY and CDR2 is SMNVEV in the germline V gene (reference sequence). Trimming removed 7 bases from V and 4 bases from J, with 13 bases in between. CDR3 length: 14 amino acids. The CDR3 region has the DNA TGTGCCAGCATGAGAACTCTCGCCACCGGGGAGCTGTTTTTT. Amino acid sequence: CASMRTLATGELFF.

This chain connects TRBV30 to TRBJ2-7; TRBD1 matches at 7 bases. V lost 2 bases to trimming and J lost 6 bases; unmatched junction nucleotides: 4. Germline CDR1 GTSNPN, CDR2 SVGIG (reference sequence). This CDR3 spans 12 amino acids. CDR3 sequence reads: CAWSINRGEQYF. CDR3 DNA sequence: TGTGCCTGGAGTATAAACAGGGGCGAGCAGTACTTC.

This chain joins TRBV5-4 and TRBJ2-7; 13 positions match TRBD2. Germline V gene lookup returns CDR1 SGHNT and CDR2 YYREEE (reference sequence). V was clipped by 0 bases and J by 7 bases; unmatched bases: 4. This CDR3 spans 15 amino acids. CDR3 residues: CASSLGGLAGVEQYF. CDR3 nucleotide sequence: TGTGCCAGCAGCTTGGGAGGACTAGCGGGGGTTGAGCAGTACTTC.

V gene TRBV28 combines with J gene TRBJ2-3; TRBD2 matches 11 bases. Per germline, CDR1 MDHEN and CDR2 SYDVKM. Germline trimming cut 6 bases from V and 6 bases from J; bases unmatched to any gene: 5. The CDR3 extends over 14 amino acids. The CDR3 DNA is TGTGCCAGCAGCATAGCGGGGGGGACCGATACGCAGTATTTT. It is translated as CASSIAGGTDTQYF. Full variable domain (outside the CDR3, taken from reference TRBV28 and TRBJ2-3): DVKVTQSSRYLVKRTGEKVFLECVQDMDHENMFWYRQDPGLGLRLIYFSYDVKMKEKGDIPEGYSVSREKKERFSLILESASTNQTSMYLCASSIAGGTDTQYFGPGTRLTVL.

There are a few counts of this clone. The chain employs TRBV5-1 and TRBJ2-7, with D unresolved. The ends were cut back, 0 bases at V and 4 bases at J, with 11 bases in the middle. This CDR3 comprises 14 residues. The germline V gene has CDR1 SGHRS and CDR2 YFSETQ. The CDR3 loop reads CASSLAFEGYEQYF. The DNA of the CDR3 is TGCGCCAGCAGCTTGGCTTTCGAAGGGTACGAGCAGTACTTC.

V gene TRBV10-3 combines with J gene TRBJ2-3; the D gene is possibly TRBD1 (6 bases). This CDR3 spans 14 amino acids. Germline CDR1 reads ENHRY; CDR2 reads SYGVKD. The ends were cut back, 3 bases at V and 4 bases at J, with 11 bases in the middle. The CDR3 DNA follows: TGTGCCATCAGTGATGGGCAGGGGCCAGATACGCAGTATTTT. Translating gives CAISDGQGPDTQYF.

The gene calls are TRBV10-2 and TRBJ2-3; 11 positions agree with TRBD2. The CDR3 runs 15 residues. CDR1 and CDR2 (germline): WSHSY, SAAADI. Trimming cost V 4 bases and J 0 bases; bases outside gene matches: 0. The chain's CDR3 is CASSGTSGSTDTQYF. CDR3 bases: TGCGCCAGCAGTGGGACTAGCGGGAGCACAGATACGCAGTATTTT.

J is TRBJ2-7 and V is TRBV19, with a weak D call TRBD2 (5 bases). In germline, CDR1 is LNHDA, CDR2 SQIVND (reference sequence). There are 13 residues in the CDR3. V gave up 5 bases and J gave up 0 bases, with 8 bases separating them. CDR3 DNA sequence: TGTGCCAGTAGTGTCCGGGACTCCTACGAGCAGTACTTC. It specifies CASSVRDSYEQYF. The full variable domain, its missing parts supplied by reference TRBV19 and TRBJ2-7, is DGGITQSPKYLFRKEGQNVTLSCEQNLNHDAMYWYRQDPGQGLRLIYYSQIVNDFQKGDIAEGYSVSREKKESFPLTVTSAQKNPTAFYLCASSVRDSYEQYFGPGTRLTVT.

This chain uses TRBV27 with TRBJ1-1, with TRBD1 matching over 9 bases. In germline, CDR1 is MNHEY, CDR2 SMNVEV (reference sequence). The CDR3 is 21 residues long. J lost 0 bases, V lost 3 bases, and 20 bases had no gene match. The CDR3 loop reads CASSLYQGTGFLGGLNTEAFF. CDR3 DNA: TGTGCCAGCAGTTTGTATCAAGGGACAGGGTTTTTGGGAGGGCTGAACACTGAAGCTTTCTTT.